This TCR beta chain was recorded in a study of blood T cells in healthy people across ages. Sample-barcoded 5' priming and a J-beta primer mix drove a second PCR of roughly 6 to 12 cycles. Template switching added a 12-random-nucleotide identifier to every cDNA molecule. Sequencing of every sample gave 2.5 million or more CDR3-containing paired-end reads. TCRdb called the 5' RACE reads again in MiXCR, with one record for every CDR3 protein. The data contain over 1,200,000 distinct CDR3 sequences, almost 60% of them singletons. Peripheral blood was drawn, around 9.3 milliliters per donor. CDR1 and CDR2 (germline): LNHNV, YYDKDF (reference sequence). CDR3 length equals 16 residues. V was clipped by 1 base and J by 2 bases, with 13 bases between them.

The receptor's source is a man aged 18 to 29 in good health. Specimen: blood. This chain links TRBV15 with TRBJ2-3; maybe TRBD1 (5 bases). The DNA of the CDR3 is TGTGCCACCAGCAGAGTAGGGGCTAGGACCACAGATACGCAGTATTTT. Translating gives CATSRVGARTTDTQYF.